This is a list of T cell receptor beta chains from one sample in a study of blood T cells in healthy people across ages. Via MiXCR, TCRdb re-called the 5' RACE reads, giving one row per CDR3 protein. The sample includes about 1.4 million distinct CDR3 sequences, 59% seen only once; the top ten take about 6.7%. Sequencing was done on a sample of blood. The receptors derive from a man in his late teens or twenties in good health. Each CDR3 is given with its conserved first and last residue. A D gene is named only where the DNA matches it firmly. Only part of the rows carry a size: once, few, many, or a class if the clone is expanded.

many,TRBV4-2,NA,TRBJ1-1,CASSQVANTEAFF,TGTGCCAGCAGTCAGGTCGCGAACACTGAAGCTTTCTTT
NA,TRBV21-1,NA,TRBJ2-6,CASSTPPGLSSGANVLTF,TGTGCCAGCAGCACGCCTCCGGGACTGAGCTCTGGGGCCAACGTCCTGACTTTC
once,TRBV29-1,TRBD1,TRBJ1-2,CSFVTTGTYGYTF,TGCAGCTTTGTAACGACAGGGACCTATGGCTACACCTTC
few,TRBV28,NA,TRBJ2-7,CASSVPSSYEQYF,TGTGCCAGCAGTGTCCCCAGCTCCTACGAGCAGTACTTC
few,TRBV7-9,TRBD2,TRBJ2-5,CASSWREQETQYF,TGTGCCAGCAGCTGGCGGGAGCAAGAGACCCAGTACTTC
NA,TRBV5-1,TRBD2,TRBJ2-7,CASSLTLAGGDEQYF,TGCGCCAGCAGCCTAACGCTAGCGGGAGGCGACGAGCAGTACTTC
few,TRBV7-2,NA,TRBJ2-2,CASSLASGNTGELFF,TGTGCCAGCAGCTTAGCGAGCGGGAACACCGGGGAGCTGTTTTTT
NA,TRBV28,NA,TRBJ2-7,CASSSLFGGTREQYF,TGTGCCAGCAGTTCCCTATTTGGGGGGACGCGCGAGCAGTACTTC
NA,TRBV29-1,NA,TRBJ2-6,CSVEDMGLTGANVLTF,TGCAGCGTTGAAGATATGGGACTGACTGGGGCCAACGTCCTGACTTTC
NA,TRBV29-1,TRBD2,TRBJ2-1,CSVVGLAGALSYNEQFF,TGCAGCGTTGTGGGACTAGCGGGGGCCCTGTCCTACAATGAGCAGTTCTTC
NA,TRBV12-5,NA,TRBJ2-3,CASGLSPPVGAPTDTQYF,TGTGCTAGTGGTTTGAGCCCCCCGGTAGGGGCACCCACAGATACGCAGTATTTT
few,TRBV12-3/TRBV12-4,NA,TRBJ1-2,CASRGQKFNYGYTF,TGTGCCAGCAGGGGCCAGAAATTTAACTATGGCTACACCTTC
many,TRBV28,NA,TRBJ2-1,CASSFRGSGLHNEQFF,TGTGCCAGCAGTTTTAGGGGTAGCGGTCTTCACAATGAGCAGTTCTTC
NA,TRBV9,TRBD1,TRBJ1-2,CASSVAAGGGNGYTF,TGTGCCAGCAGCGTAGCTGCAGGGGGCGGGAATGGCTACACCTTC
NA,TRBV3-1,NA,TRBJ2-7,CASSQGTMYEQYF,TGTGCCAGCAGCCAAGGGACTATGTACGAGCAGTACTTC
NA,TRBV7-9,NA,TRBJ2-7,CASSLLGAYNEQYF,TGTGCCAGCTCCCTGCTGGGGGCCTACAATGAGCAGTACTTC